This T cell receptor beta chain was profiled in a study of human T cells and chemical hapten exposure. The time point is: patch test 2, 6 weeks after DPC sensitization. The treatment: therapeutic diphenylcyclopropenone sensitization with weekly scalp DPC. Germline CDR1 reads LNHDA; CDR2 reads SQIVND (reference sequence). The CDR3 loop spans 19 amino acids. Losses at the gene ends were 5 bases for V and 0 bases for J; bases not matched to a gene: 11. For the library, individual cDNA molecules each received unique molecular identifiers. TCRdb reprocessed the RACE reads via MiXCR and lists one record per CDR3 protein. There are approximately 84,000 distinct CDR3 sequences in the sample; 9.5% to 13% occur only once, and 2% to 2.5% lies in the top ten. The sample holds many counts of this clonotype.

This chain joins TRBV19 and TRBJ2-1, with TRBD2 matching 12 bases. This TCR derives from a woman in her 30s with alopecia areata. Some clones in this sample may be carry-over from other donors' samples. The material was whole blood, obtained in connection with sensitization to the hapten diphenylcyclopropenone (DPC). The CDR3 nucleotides are TGTGCCAGTAGTGCACCGGGACTAGCGGGCCTGAGCTCCTACAATGAGCAGTTCTTC. Its protein product is CASSAPGLAGLSSYNEQFF. Full variable domain (remainder filled in from reference TRBV19 and TRBJ2-1): DGGITQSPKYLFRKEGQNVTLSCEQNLNHDAMYWYRQDPGQGLRLIYYSQIVNDFQKGDIAEGYSVSREKKESFPLTVTSAQKNPTAFYLCASSAPGLAGLSSYNEQFFGPGTRLTVL.